A selection of T cell receptor beta chains follows, all from one sample in a study of Ad26.COV2.S vaccination and SARS-CoV-2 variants. Libraries were prepared by immunoSEQ multiplex PCR; TCRdb keeps only in-frame clonotypes and omits some of them. Seen here are roughly 400,000 clones, 70% to 90% observed once, and the top ten hold 1.9%. The sequences come from peripheral blood, collected in a trial of Ad26.COV2.S vaccine versus placebo. Receptors were obtained from a person aged 18-60 years who received the Ad26.COV2.S COVID-19 vaccine or a placebo. The CDR3 runs from the conserved cysteine through the conserved F or W. The D gene is left open where the match is weak. Clone size is not always given. Where it is, it says once, few, many or a class for expanded clones.

CDR3nt	CDR3aa	len	abundance	v_gene	j_gene	d_gene
TGTGCCAGCAGCTTAGCCAATGAGTACCAGACTGAAGCTTTCTTT	CASSLANEYQTEAFF	15	.	TRBV7-8	TRBJ1-1	.
TGTGCCAGCAGCTCCCCAGGGGTCTACGAGCAGTACTTC	CASSSPGVYEQYF	13	.	TRBV7-2	TRBJ2-7	.
TGTGCCAGTAGTATGGGGGGGACGAACACCGGGGAGCTGTTTTTT	CASSMGGTNTGELFF	15	.	TRBV19	TRBJ2-2	TRBD2
TGTGCCAGCAGCCTACTGACAGGGAAGGGCACCGGGGAGCTGTTTTTT	CASSLLTGKGTGELFF	16	.	TRBV5-6	TRBJ2-2	TRBD1
TGTGCCAGCAGTAAACAGGGAATCGGGGCAGACATTCAGTACTTC	CASSKQGIGADIQYF	15	.	TRBV6-2/TRBV6-3	TRBJ2-4	.
TGTGCCAGCAGTTTGGGTGGGACAGTTGGGTATGAGCAGTTCTTC	CASSLGGTVGYEQFF	15	.	TRBV5-4	TRBJ2-1	TRBD1
TGTGCCAGCAGCTTAGACAGGGCGTCAAACGAGCAGTACTTC	CASSLDRASNEQYF	14	.	TRBV11-2	TRBJ2-7	.
TGTGCCAGCAGTTTGGAGGGACTGAACACTGAAGCTTTCTTT	CASSLEGLNTEAFF	14	once	TRBV28	TRBJ1-1	.
TGTGCCAGTAGTATTAGCCGACAAGCCACAGGACAGCCCCAGCATTTT	CASSISRQATGQPQHF	16	.	TRBV19	TRBJ1-5	.
TGTGCCAGCAGCCAAGATGGAGGGTCAGCTTACTATGGCTACACCTTC	CASSQDGGSAYYGYTF	16	.	TRBV3-1/TRBV3-2	TRBJ1-2	.
TGTGCCAGCAGCTCCGAACCGGGACTAGCTGGAACCGGGGAGCTGTTTTTT	CASSSEPGLAGTGELFF	17	.	TRBV21-1	TRBJ2-2	.
TGCAGTGCTACCGCGGGCGATACGCAGTATTTT	CSATAGDTQYF	11	.	TRBV20-1	TRBJ2-3	.
TGTGCCAGCTCACCACGACAGGTCCCCGGGGAGCTGTTTTTT	CASSPRQVPGELFF	14	once	TRBV18	TRBJ2-2	.
TGTGCCAGCAGTGCCGACGTAACGCCCAAAAACATTCAGTACTTC	CASSADVTPKNIQYF	15	.	TRBV2	TRBJ2-4	.
TGTGCCAGCAGTTTGACAGGGGGCACTGAAGCTTTCTTT	CASSLTGGTEAFF	13	.	TRBV2	TRBJ1-1	TRBD1
TGTGCCTCGGGGTGGGGAAGAGGGACAGATACGCAGTATTTT	CASGWGRGTDTQYF	14	.	TRBV11-3	TRBJ2-3	.
TGCGCCAGCAGCCAAGATTACGGGACAGGGGGCTACGAGCAGTACTTC	CASSQDYGTGGYEQYF	16	medium-sized	TRBV4-3	TRBJ2-7	TRBD1
TGTGCCAGCACCCCCGGCGGGGGCGGTGATGAGCAGTTCTTC	CASTPGGGGDEQFF	14	.	TRBV5-4	TRBJ2-1	.
TGTGCCAGCAGCCAAGACGGCGCCCTTATCAAGCAGTACTTC	CASSQDGALIKQYF	14	.	TRBV3-1/TRBV3-2	TRBJ2-7	.
TGTGCCAGCAGCTTATGGTCAGTCCAGAGGGTTGAGCAGTTCTTC	CASSLWSVQRVEQFF	15	.	TRBV13	TRBJ2-1	.
TGCGCCAGCAGCCAAACGGGACAGGGGGCCGGGGAGCTGTTTTTT	CASSQTGQGAGELFF	15	.	TRBV4-1	TRBJ2-2	TRBD1
TGCGCCAGCAGCTTGGGGCTAGCGGAGAGGGAGACCCAGTACTTC	CASSLGLAERETQYF	15	.	TRBV5-1	TRBJ2-5	TRBD2
TGCGCCAGCAGCGTTGGCACCGCAAAGGGGGAGCAGTTCTTC	CASSVGTAKGEQFF	14	.	TRBV5-1	TRBJ2-1	.
TGTGCCAGCTCAGGACAGGCGAACACCGGGGAGCTGTTTTTT	CASSGQANTGELFF	14	.	TRBV6-4	TRBJ2-2	TRBD1
TGTGCCAGCAGCTTGCACGCGGGAATTGAGACCCAGTACTTC	CASSLHAGIETQYF	14	.	TRBV7-2	TRBJ2-5	.
TGTGCCAGCAGTTCGACAGGGGTCGGCCAGCCCCAGCATTTT	CASSSTGVGQPQHF	14	.	TRBV6-5	TRBJ1-5	TRBD1
TGTGCCAGCAGCCCCACCGGTCGTGAGGCTTTCTTT	CASSPTGREAFF	12	.	TRBV7-8	TRBJ1-1	.
TGTGCCAGCAGCCAAGCTGGGCTCCCCGCCGGTGAGCAGTTCTTC	CASSQAGLPAGEQFF	15	.	TRBV14	TRBJ2-1	.
TGTGCCAGCAGCTTGGGGACTTCTTCCGGGGAGCTGTTTTTT	CASSLGTSSGELFF	14	.	TRBV5-4	TRBJ2-2	.
TGTGCCAGCAGCGCGCACAGGGTCCAAGAGACCCAGTACTTC	CASSAHRVQETQYF	14	once	TRBV7-6	TRBJ2-5	.
TGTGCCAGTAGTTCAGGGGCCTCTAGCACAGATACGCAGTATTTT	CASSSGASSTDTQYF	15	.	TRBV19	TRBJ2-3	.
TGCAGTGCTAGTACGGCTAGCGGGAGGGACCCCTACGAGCAGTACTTC	CSASTASGRDPYEQYF	16	.	TRBV20-1	TRBJ2-7	TRBD2
TGTGCCACCATCCTTAGCGGGACTAGCTCCTACGAGCAGTACTTC	CATILSGTSSYEQYF	15	.	TRBV9	TRBJ2-7	TRBD2
TGTGCCAGTAGCGTCGCGGGGGGATGGAATAATGAAAAACTGTTTTTT	CASSVAGGWNNEKLFF	16	.	TRBV19	TRBJ1-4	.
TGTGCCAGCAGCTGGGACCCGGGACAGGGTGACGAAAAACTGTTTTTT	CASSWDPGQGDEKLFF	16	.	TRBV5-8	TRBJ1-4	TRBD1
TGTGCCAGTAGTCCCCGACAGCTTCTCTCTGGAAACACCATATATTTT	CASSPRQLLSGNTIYF	16	.	TRBV19	TRBJ1-3	.
TGTGCCTGGAGTGTACGGCGGGTGGGCTGGGTCTACAATGAGCAGTTCTTC	CAWSVRRVGWVYNEQFF	17	.	TRBV30	TRBJ2-1	.
TGTGCCAGTAGTATCGGCTGGACAGGTATTTACGAGCAGTACTTC	CASSIGWTGIYEQYF	15	.	TRBV19	TRBJ2-7	TRBD1
TGTGCCAGCCTGGACGGGGGGAGATCACCCCTCCACTTT	CASLDGGRSPLHF	13	.	TRBV28	TRBJ1-6	.
TGTGCCAGCAGTTTATTGGGGGGTAGTCAGCCCCAGCATTTT	CASSLLGGSQPQHF	14	.	TRBV28	TRBJ1-5	.
TGTGCTAGCAGCTCCTGGGACAGGGGAACTTATAGCAATCAGCCCCAGCATTTT	CASSSWDRGTYSNQPQHF	18	.	TRBV7-7	TRBJ1-5	TRBD1
TGTGCCAGCAGCGACAACCCCAATCAGCCCCAGCATTTT	CASSDNPNQPQHF	13	once	TRBV6-5	TRBJ1-5	.
TGTGCCACCGCCGGGGGGGCCACAGATACGCAGTATTTT	CATAGGATDTQYF	13	.	TRBV15	TRBJ2-3	TRBD2
TGTGCCAGCAGCGTAGGGGCCAGGGGAGGATCCGGGGAGCTGTTTTTT	CASSVGARGGSGELFF	16	once	TRBV9	TRBJ2-2	.
TGTGCCAGCAGCACCGAAACTTACAATGAGCAGTTCTTC	CASSTETYNEQFF	13	.	TRBV7-9	TRBJ2-1	.
TGTGCCAGCTTCCCTCAGGGGAGGGGTTCACCCCTCCACTTT	CASFPQGRGSPLHF	14	few	TRBV28	TRBJ1-6	.
TGCGCCAGCAGCCCGGAGGGGGTCTCTGGGGCCAACGTCCTGACTTTC	CASSPEGVSGANVLTF	16	once	TRBV5-1	TRBJ2-6	.
TGTGCCACCAGCAGAGTGGCAGGGGGCTCTATGGAGCCCCAGCATTTT	CATSRVAGGSMEPQHF	16	once	TRBV15	TRBJ1-5	TRBD1
TGTGCCATCAGTGAGGGATGGGGGAATCAGCCCCAGCATTTT	CAISEGWGNQPQHF	14	.	TRBV10-3	TRBJ1-5	.
TGTGCCAGCAGCGTCAGGAACTACGAGCAGTACTTC	CASSVRNYEQYF	12	.	TRBV5-4	TRBJ2-7	.
TGTGCCAGCAGCCCACCTTTCTCGAGGGAGAAGACCCAGTACTTC	CASSPPFSREKTQYF	15	.	TRBV11-3	TRBJ2-5	.
TGTGCCAGCAGCTTGGGAGGGAATTATAATGAAAAACTGTTTTTT	CASSLGGNYNEKLFF	15	.	TRBV5-4	TRBJ1-4	.
TGTGCCAGCAGCTGGGGGACAGGGAGCTCCTACAATGAGCAGTTCTTC	CASSWGTGSSYNEQFF	16	.	TRBV7-8	TRBJ2-1	TRBD1
TGTGCCAGCAACCCGCCGGGGGGCCCAGCGCAGAAGACCCAGTACTTC	CASNPPGGPAQKTQYF	16	.	TRBV3-1/TRBV3-2	TRBJ2-5	.